This passage covers 19 T cell receptor beta chains from one sample sequenced in a study of T cell changes during pregnancy in multiple sclerosis. TCRdb's table, derived via immunoSEQ multiplex PCR, lists solely in-frame clones and lacks some. Of roughly 40,000 clones listed, approximately 91% are singletons. The sequencing here drew on CD4+ T cells from peripheral blood mononuclear cells, taken before pregnancy. The receptors were sampled from a female donor with multiple sclerosis, enrolled in a pregnancy study.

The chain is built from TRBV7-2 and TRBJ2-5, with 9 bases lining up with TRBD2. Germline V CDR1 and CDR2: SGHTA, FQGNSA. V lost 8 bases and J lost 4; bases outside the gene matches: 8. The CDR3 is 14 amino acids. CDR3 in DNA: TGTGCCAGCGTCAGGCGGGGGGGTTTAGAGACCCAGTACTTC. Translated, it gives CASVRRGGLETQYF. Looking up the rest from reference TRBV7-2 and TRBJ2-5 gives the full variable domain: GAGVSQSPSNKVTEKGKDVELRCDPISGHTALYWYRQSLGQGLEFLIYFQGNSAPDKSGLPSDRFSAERTGGSVSTLTIQRTQQEDSAVYLCASVRRGGLETQYFGPGTRLLVL.

The genes are TRBV5-6 and TRBJ2-1, with D possibly matching TRBD2 (6 bases). This CDR3 region has 15 residues. Trimming stripped 6 bases from V and 6 bases from J, with 19 bases between. Germline assignment: CDR1 SGHDT and CDR2 YYEEEE. The CDR3 sequence: CASTPGGLVRNEQFF. The CDR3 DNA sequence: TGTGCCAGCACCCCCGGAGGGCTAGTGCGCAATGAGCAGTTCTTC.

To note about this clone: Within the sample, other DNA sequences also encode this same CDR3. The V and J genes are TRBV25-1 and TRBJ1-5; 7 bases fit TRBD1. The V segment lost 2 bases and the J segment 0 bases; nucleotides outside the gene matches: 7. CDR3 length equals 17 residues. Germline loops: CDR1 MGHDK, CDR2 SYGVNS. The CDR3 sequence: CASSEAGGGRSNQPQHF. CDR3 in DNA: TGTGCCAGCAGTGAAGCAGGGGGTGGACGTAGCAATCAGCCCCAGCATTTT.

The rearrangement joins TRBV5-1 to TRBJ1-4; D is possibly TRBD1 (6 bases). Per germline, CDR1 SGHRS and CDR2 YFSETQ. The V gene lost 4 bases and the J gene lost 7 bases, with 17 bases spanning the gap. The CDR3 is 15 amino acids. The CDR3 sequence: CASSPLGGAGEKLFF. The CDR3 DNA is TGCGCCAGCAGCCCCCTGGGGGGGGCCGGTGAAAAACTGTTTTTT.

The chain combines TRBV18 with TRBJ2-7; D remains unclear. Germline CDR1 is KGHSH and CDR2 is LQKENI. This CDR3 has 14 amino acids. Trimming left V 3 bases short and J 4 bases short, with 13 bases between. The CDR3, as DNA: TGTGCCAGCTCACCCGGCAGCCAGAGGTACGAGCAGTACTTC. This translates into CASSPGSQRYEQYF.

This rearrangement joins TRBV30 to TRBJ2-7; 9 bases agree with TRBD1. This CDR3 region has 14 residues. Germline CDR1 reads GTSNPN; CDR2 reads SVGIG (reference sequence). CDR3 sequence: CAGGRDRATYEQYF. Here the CDR3 DNA reads TGTGCTGGGGGTAGGGACAGGGCGACCTACGAGCAGTACTTC.

V and J are TRBV15 and TRBJ2-1, with a possible D match to TRBD2 (5 bases). Germline CDR1 is LNHNV and CDR2 is YYDKDF (reference sequence). With 0 bases removed from V and 5 bases from J, the gap between germline ends came to 14 bases. The CDR3 spans 16 residues. CDR3 nucleotides: TGTGCCACCAGCAGAGACCGGGATTGGGGTAACAATGAGCAGTTCTTC. Translating it yields CATSRDRDWGNNEQFF.

V usage is TRBV9 and J usage is TRBJ2-2; 7 bases agree with TRBD1. Per the germline V gene, CDR1 is SGDLS and CDR2 is YYNGEE. The J segment lost 5 bases and the V segment lost 4 bases, leaving 8 bases of the junction unmatched. This CDR3 spans 15 amino acids. CDR3: CASSSVGQTTGELFF. The CDR3, as DNA: TGTGCCAGCAGCTCTGTGGGACAGACGACCGGGGAGCTGTTTTTT. The whole variable domain, remainder taken from reference TRBV9 and TRBJ2-2, is DSGVTQTPKHLITATGQRVTLRCSPRSGDLSVYWYQQSLDQGLQFLIQYYNGEERAKGNILERFSAQQFPDLHSELNLSSLELGDSALYFCASSSVGQTTGELFFGEGSRLTVL.

The chain is built from TRBV9 and TRBJ2-5, with 8 bases that match TRBD2. V shed 0 bases and J 1 base; nucleotides not matched to a gene: 8. The CDR3 is 17 amino acids. Germline V lookup: CDR1 SGDLS, CDR2 YYNGEE. As DNA, the CDR3 is TGTGCCAGCAGCGTAGCTAACCGCGGGGGGACCCAAGAGACCCAGTACTTC. It encodes CASSVANRGGTQETQYF. Supplemented by reference TRBV9 and TRBJ2-5, the full variable domain reads DSGVTQTPKHLITATGQRVTLRCSPRSGDLSVYWYQQSLDQGLQFLIQYYNGEERAKGNILERFSAQQFPDLHSELNLSSLELGDSALYFCASSVANRGGTQETQYFGPGTRLLVL.

The chain joins TRBV7-9 to TRBJ2-5; maybe TRBD2 (6 bases). Trimming removed 5 bases from V and 5 bases from J, with 18 bases in between. The germline V gene has CDR1 SEHNR and CDR2 FQNEAQ (reference sequence). This CDR3 region has 15 residues. DNA of the CDR3: TGTGCCAGCAGCCCCCGAAGACTAGTGCTGGAGACCCAGTACTTC. This translates into CASSPRRLVLETQYF. Full variable domain (missing parts from reference TRBV7-9 and TRBJ2-5): DTGVSQNPRHKITKRGQNVTFRCDPISEHNRLYWYRQTLGQGPEFLTYFQNEAQLEKSRLLSDRFSAERPKGSFSTLEIQRTEQGDSAMYLCASSPRRLVLETQYFGPGTRLLVL.

The chain is built from TRBV5-8 and TRBJ1-2; maybe TRBD1 (5 bases). V was cut by 2 bases and J by 6 bases, with 14 bases left in between. CDR3 length equals 14 residues. The germline gives CDR1 SGHTS, CDR2 YDEGEE. The CDR3 nucleotides are TGTGCCAGCAGCTTCCAGGGTTCCGGTGATGGCTACACCTTC. Amino acids: CASSFQGSGDGYTF.

CDR3 loop: CASSLLRSSYNSPLHF. Written as DNA, the CDR3 is TGTGCCAGCAGCTTATTACGGAGCTCCTATAATTCACCCCTCCACTTT. The genes are TRBV7-9 and TRBJ1-6; no firm D call. The CDR3 runs to 16 residues. CDR1 is SEHNR, CDR2 FQNEAQ, per germline (reference sequence). Trimming removed 2 bases at V and 0 bases at J, with 8 bases between.

The V gene is TRBV15, the J gene TRBJ1-1; D may be TRBD1 (5 bases). V dropped 4 bases and J dropped 7 bases, with 7 bases sitting between them. Looked up from germline, CDR1 is LNHNV and CDR2 is YYDKDF (reference sequence). The CDR3 length is 11 residues. CDR3 sequence reads: CATSTQGEAFF. DNA for the CDR3: TGTGCCACCAGCACCCAGGGTGAAGCTTTCTTT.

Here the CDR3 DNA reads TGTGCCAGCAGTTACCCCTCTGGAGGGCGGGCTTTCTTT. Protein sequence: CASSYPSGGRAFF. The chain uses TRBV6-6 and TRBJ1-1, with D hard to call. Germline lookup yields CDR1 MNHNY and CDR2 SVGAGI (reference sequence). Trimming removed 2 bases at V and 11 bases at J, with 15 bases between. The length of the CDR3 is 13 residues.

The V call is TRBV7-6, the J call TRBJ1-6; TRBD1 agrees at 9 bases. The CDR3 runs to 13 residues. Germline assignment: CDR1 SGHVS and CDR2 FNYEAQ. The V segment lost 6 bases and the J segment 10 bases; nucleotides outside the gene matches: 4. The CDR3 DNA is TGTGCCAGCAGGGGGACAGGGAGCTCACCCCTCCACTTT. This codes for CASRGTGSSPLHF.

The chain links TRBV6-6 to TRBJ1-5, with unresolved D. V lost 1 base to trimming and J lost 3 bases, with 13 bases between them. CDR3 length: 16 residues. CDR1 and CDR2 from the germline V gene are MNHNY and SVGAGI (reference sequence). As DNA, the CDR3 is TGTGCCAGCAGTTACTGGGGAGGGCTGGACAATCAGCCCCAGCATTTT. It is translated as CASSYWGGLDNQPQHF.

The count of this clone is one. V gene TRBV6-4 combines with J gene TRBJ2-1, with D perhaps matching TRBD1 (5 bases). V dropped 4 bases and J dropped 9 bases, with 7 bases sitting between them. Germline-derived CDR1 and CDR2 are MRHNA and SNTAGT. CDR3 length: 11 amino acids. CDR3: CASSGGGEQFF. The CDR3 DNA follows: TGTGCCAGCAGTGGGGGCGGTGAGCAGTTCTTC.

This clone was detected only once. The chain is built from TRBV20-1 and TRBJ1-3; D is uncertain. The length of the CDR3 is 11 residues. Per the germline V gene, CDR1 is DFQATT and CDR2 is SNEGSKA (reference sequence). V was pared by 1 base and J by 8 bases, with 6 bases between. CDR3 nucleotides: TGCAGTGCTAGAGGGAGGGACACCATATATTTT. Amino acid sequence: CSARGRDTIYF.

The rearrangement links TRBV5-6 to TRBJ2-4, with D possibly matching TRBD2 (6 bases). V lost 0 bases and J 5 bases, leaving 15 bases between the germline ends. CDR1 SGHDT and CDR2 YYEEEE come from the germline V gene. The CDR3 contains 16 residues. CDR3 sequence (DNA): TGTGCCAGCAGCTTGGTTCGGAGGGGCCCTGAAAACATTCAGTACTTC. It translates to CASSLVRRGPENIQYF.